This entry describes one TCR beta chain. Its antigen is not known. The sample belongs to a study of T cells expressing NK-cell markers. Study results and limitations: Dominant NKG2C+ clonotypes were found to form about 1.0-7.5% of CD8+ T cells in roughly 6 donors. These same clonotypes (in four donors) also led the CD3+CD56-NKG2C+ fraction.

For TCR beta, cDNA was produced by 5'RACE template switching with UMIs. After re-calling the 5' RACE reads, TCRdb lists one entry per CDR3 protein, DNA absent. In total, the table holds 500,000 to 700,000 distinct CDR3 sequences. CDR3 length equals 16 residues. Germline V CDR1 and CDR2: MNHEY, SVGEGT. The chain joins TRBV6-2 or TRBV6-3 to TRBJ2-1; TCRdb designates TRBD2, a call that cannot be tested without DNA. The sequencing sample was made of blood T cells: a sorted CD56 or NKG2C T cell subset, CD4+ or CD8+ T cells, or bulk PBMC T cells (not recorded which). This clonotype was obtained from a man younger than 30 in good health. The CDR3 loop is CASTETSGGPYNEQFF.